This TCR beta chain was sequenced for a study of blood T cell repertoires in COVID-19. Looking at the study overall: There were acute and convalescent COVID-19 samples, and they came from the United States, Italy and Spain. T cells, B-cell-depleted T cells, or PBMCs provided the cDNA or gDNA that served as material.

This table comes from immunoSEQ multiplex PCR, and its TCRdb copy is limited to in-frame clones, with some not included. This table has under 200,000 clones, about 89% appearing once. Trimming took 3 bases from V and 7 from J, leaving 8 bases between them. Germline V CDR1 and CDR2: KGHDR, SFDVKD. The CDR3 runs to 12 residues. The gene calls are TRBV24-1 and TRBJ1-1; perhaps TRBD1 as D (5 bases). Sequenced sample: peripheral blood. The sequence was obtained from a man aged 35-49 years with active or convalescent COVID-19. CDR3 coding DNA: TGTGCCACCAGTGATGGGAGGGGTGAAGCTTTCTTT. Residues: CATSDGRGEAFF.